The present entry profiles one T cell receptor beta chain with its context. The sample comes from a study of shared T cell receptors in the human thymus. TCRdb's table, derived via immunoSEQ multiplex PCR, lists solely in-frame clones and lacks some. The table includes 640,000 or so clones, more than 75% detected once. V was trimmed by 2 bases and J by 4 bases, leaving 8 bases between them. The germline V gene encodes CDR1 SGHTA and CDR2 FQGNSA. The CDR3 loop spans 13 amino acids. This sample also appeared in a second study, on human thymus T cells. As that study records: The thymus tissue came from resections taken during corrective heart surgery.

The source material was thymocytes. The rearrangement links TRBV7-2 to TRBJ1-2; D is unclear. The receptor was derived from a boy younger than two with a congenital heart defect. As DNA, the CDR3 is TGTGCCAGCAGCTTACAGGCCTCCTATGGCTACACCTTC. It translates to CASSLQASYGYTF.